The 3 T cell receptor beta chains below come from one sample, sequenced in a study of blood T cell repertoires in COVID-19. Profiling relied on immunoSEQ multiplex PCR, and the TCRdb table lists in-frame clones only, not all of them. The sample records a few hundred thousand clones, 83% being singletons. Sample: PBMCs or T cells enriched from blood (not recorded which). The receptors were sampled from a woman aged 45 to 65 who had recovered from COVID-19.

CDR3 DNA sequence: TGTGCCAGCAGTAACCTTCCGGGAGGGTACGAGCAGTACTTC. This translates into CASSNLPGGYEQYF. The chain employs TRBV6-5 and TRBJ2-7; the match to TRBD2 covers 8 bases. Germline-derived CDR1 and CDR2 are MNHEY and SVGAGI. The CDR3 has 14 residues. Trimming took 5 bases from V and 4 from J; bases not matched to a gene: 7.

The chain is built from TRBV27 and TRBJ1-1; 7 bases fit TRBD1. The V gene end was trimmed by 6 bases and the J gene end by 1 base; junction bases not matched to a gene: 8. Germline values: CDR1 MNHEY, CDR2 SMNVEV (reference sequence). CDR3 size: 15 residues. The CDR3, as DNA: TGTGCCAGCAGCCCGTACAGGGGACCGAACACTGAAGCTTTCTTT. Translated, it gives CASSPYRGPNTEAFF.

The chain is built from TRBV12-3 or TRBV12-4 and TRBJ1-1; D unresolved. The V and J ends lost 2 bases and 1 base respectively, with 5 bases between them. CDR3 length equals 13 residues. This CDR3 is CASSLFRNTEAFF. In DNA, the CDR3 is TGTGCCAGCAGTTTATTTAGGAACACTGAAGCTTTCTTT.